The 11 T cell receptor beta chains presented below share a single source sample, sequenced in a study of identical twins. TCRdb reprocessed the 5' RACE reads via MiXCR and lists one record per CDR3 protein. The table records 1,800,000 or so distinct CDR3 sequences, about 30% of them present only once. The sequenced sample consisted of cord blood. These receptors were obtained from a newborn girl in good health.

The V call is TRBV7-8, the J call TRBJ2-5, with 9 bases fitting TRBD2. The CDR3 length is 17 residues. V shed 1 base and J 2 bases; nucleotides not matched to a gene: 8. Germline assignment: CDR1 SGHVS and CDR2 FQNEAQ. The CDR3 nucleotides read TGTGCCAGCAGCTTAGGACGAACTAGCGGGCCTCAAGAGACCCAGTACTTC. This sequence encodes CASSLGRTSGPQETQYF.

This chain links TRBV20-1 with TRBJ1-5, with 8 bases lining up with TRBD1. J lost 3 bases, V lost 6 bases, and 7 bases had no gene match. Germline V lookup: CDR1 DFQATT, CDR2 SNEGSKA (reference sequence). The CDR3 loop spans 14 amino acids. The CDR3 loop reads CSAATGALNQPQHF. The CDR3 DNA sequence: TGCAGTGCCGCGACAGGGGCACTCAATCAGCCCCAGCATTTT.

The chain has TRBV7-6 and TRBJ2-1; D gene ambiguous. Per germline, CDR1 SGHVS and CDR2 FNYEAQ. The CDR3 loop spans 16 amino acids. V dropped 1 base and J dropped 5 bases, with 15 bases sitting between them. As DNA, the CDR3 is TGTGCCAGCAGCTTAGGCGTCCTCCTAGGGCACAATGAGCAGTTCTTC. Translating it yields CASSLGVLLGHNEQFF. Full variable domain (rest looked up from reference TRBV7-6 and TRBJ2-1): GAGVSQSPRYKVTKRGQDVALRCDPISGHVSLYWYRQALGQGPEFLTYFNYEAQQDKSGLPNDRFSAERPEGSISTLTIQRTEQRDSAMYRCASSLGVLLGHNEQFFGPGTRLTVL.

This clonotype is a singleton in its sample. This chain joins TRBV7-2 and TRBJ2-3, with D perhaps assigned TRBD1 or TRBD2 (6 bases each). This CDR3 contains 16 residues. Germline CDR1 SGHTA, CDR2 FQGNSA. Trimming left V 1 base short and J 3 bases short, with 14 bases between. This chain's CDR3 is CASSLGPGGGTDTQYF. CDR3 DNA: TGTGCCAGCAGCTTAGGTCCCGGGGGCGGTACAGATACGCAGTATTTT.

In its sample, this clonotype was seen a few times. The CDR3 sequence: CASSTDRRDTQYF. The CDR3 DNA is TGTGCCAGCAGTACTGACCGGCGGGATACGCAGTATTTT. The chain joins TRBV12-3 or TRBV12-4 to TRBJ2-3; D remains ambiguous. V lost 5 bases and J lost 6, with 12 bases in between. The CDR3 has 13 residues.

The J gene is TRBJ2-7, the V gene TRBV27; 9 bases align to TRBD1. The V and J ends lost 6 bases and 0 bases, in that order; junction bases with no gene match: 9. In germline, CDR1 is MNHEY, CDR2 SMNVEV (reference sequence). This CDR3 region has 16 residues. This chain's CDR3 is CASRTNRGPFSYEQYF. For the CDR3, the DNA is TGTGCCAGCAGAACCAACAGGGGGCCCTTCTCCTACGAGCAGTACTTC.

The V and J genes are TRBV7-9 and TRBJ2-1; D is undetermined. CDR3 length equals 12 residues. Germline CDR1 and CDR2: SEHNR and FQNEAQ (reference sequence). The V end lost 1 base, the J end lost 9 bases, and 7 bases lay between the germline ends. CDR3 bases: TGTGCCAGCAGCTTAGTGTCAGCTGAGCAGTTCTTC. Translated, it gives CASSLVSAEQFF. Together with reference TRBV7-9 and TRBJ2-1, the CDR3 gives the full variable domain: DTGVSQNPRHKITKRGQNVTFRCDPISEHNRLYWYRQTLGQGPEFLTYFQNEAQLEKSRLLSDRFSAERPKGSFSTLEIQRTEQGDSAMYLCASSLVSAEQFFGPGTRLTVL.

The V and J genes are TRBV3-1 and TRBJ2-7; D call uncertain. Trimming pared 4 bases from V and 5 bases from J, leaving 15 bases between. Germline V gives CDR1 LGHDT, CDR2 YNNKEL (reference sequence). CDR3 length: 14 residues. The chain's CDR3 is CASSPGRIVDEQYF. The CDR3 nucleotides are TGTGCCAGCAGCCCCGGCAGGATCGTTGACGAGCAGTACTTC.

This clonotype is a singleton in its sample. The CDR3 reads CASSLAAGRRGVDTEAFF. The CDR3 DNA sequence: TGTGCCAGCAGTTTAGCCGCGGGACGGCGAGGGGTGGACACTGAAGCTTTCTTT. The genes are TRBV12-3 or TRBV12-4 and TRBJ1-1, with D possibly TRBD1 on 5 matching bases. This CDR3 has 18 residues. Between the trimmed V and J ends, which lost 0 bases and 3 bases, there was a span of 20 bases.

The V and J genes are TRBV11-1 and TRBJ1-1; 7 positions match TRBD1. This CDR3 comprises 13 residues. Germline V CDR1 and CDR2: SGHAT, FQDESV (reference sequence). V shed 6 bases and J 6 bases; nucleotides not matched to a gene: 7. The CDR3 region has the DNA TGTGCCAGCAGTCCGACAGGGAAATCTGAAGCTTTCTTT. It specifies CASSPTGKSEAFF.

The sample holds a few counts of this clonotype. The chain joins TRBV28 to TRBJ1-6, with TRBD1 matching over 9 bases. J gave up 10 bases and V 2 bases, and 6 bases lay outside the gene matches. The germline gives CDR1 MDHEN, CDR2 SYDVKM. The CDR3 is 15 amino acids. DNA for the CDR3: TGTGCCAGCAGTTTAGGGGACAGGGTTGAGTCACCCCTCCACTTT. This translates into CASSLGDRVESPLHF.